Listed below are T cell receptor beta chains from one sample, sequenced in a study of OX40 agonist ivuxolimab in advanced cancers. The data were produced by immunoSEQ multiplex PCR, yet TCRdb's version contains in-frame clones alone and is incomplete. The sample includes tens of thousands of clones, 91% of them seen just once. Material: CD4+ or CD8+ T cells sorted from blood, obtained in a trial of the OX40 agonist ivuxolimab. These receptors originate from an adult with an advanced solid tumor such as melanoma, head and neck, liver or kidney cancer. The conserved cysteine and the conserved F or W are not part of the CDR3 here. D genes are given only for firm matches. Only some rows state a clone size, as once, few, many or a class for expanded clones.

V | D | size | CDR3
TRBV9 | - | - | ASSVGQSNQPQH
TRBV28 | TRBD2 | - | ASSLTLAGGGYEQY
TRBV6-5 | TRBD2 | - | ASSYSSGRETYEQY
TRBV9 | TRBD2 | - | ASSETPSGNSYEQY
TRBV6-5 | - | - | ASSYSSGQRDYEQY
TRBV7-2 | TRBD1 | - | ASSPGTGAHKAF
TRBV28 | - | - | ASSLSFLSSGNTIY
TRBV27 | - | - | ASSLAPGGKSYEQY
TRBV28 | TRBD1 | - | ASSVQGAYYEQY
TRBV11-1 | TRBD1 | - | ASSYNRGNTEAF
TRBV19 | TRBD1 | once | ASSSRTGLNEKLF
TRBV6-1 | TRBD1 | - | ASRTGTGGVEQY
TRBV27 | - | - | ASSLNVNTEAF
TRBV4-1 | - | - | ASSQAVFNYEQY
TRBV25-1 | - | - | ASSEGSSNQPQH
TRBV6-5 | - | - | ASSQNEQGGDTQY
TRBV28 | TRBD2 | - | ASSLWVAGGTDTQY
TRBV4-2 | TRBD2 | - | ASSQGLAERTGELF
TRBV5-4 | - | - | ATSQGSLDEQF
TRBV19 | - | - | ASSIETGGSYEQY
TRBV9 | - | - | ASSPGDAGLPYEQY
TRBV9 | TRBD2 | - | ASSGASGRNEQF
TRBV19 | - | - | ASSTGNTPNYEQY
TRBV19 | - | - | ASNQDANTEAF
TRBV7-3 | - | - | ASSEDSYNEQF
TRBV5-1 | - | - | ASSLRGGPTDTQY
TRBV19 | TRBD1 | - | ASGTGSNQPQH
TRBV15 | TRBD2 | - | ATSRDGVAGNNEQF
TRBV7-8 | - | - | ASSPRTDGNTQY